The rows below give T cell receptor beta chains drawn from one sample of a study of post-analysis software for immune sequencing data. TCRdb used MiXCR to reprocess the PCR reads, holding one entry per CDR3 protein. The data show roughly 700,000 distinct CDR3 sequences, about 27% seen once. The specimen was blood. The source of these receptors is a girl aged 10-17 years with multiple sclerosis. The conserved cysteine and the conserved F or W are not part of the CDR3 here.

v_call: TRBV29-1; j_call: TRBJ2-1; cdr3_aa: SVEPVRRYNEQF
v_call: TRBV10-3; j_call: TRBJ1-5; cdr3_aa: APYRGHNQPQH
v_call: TRBV18; j_call: TRBJ2-1; cdr3_aa: ASSPRSSLGLAGTNEQF
v_call: TRBV12-3/TRBV12-4; j_call: TRBJ1-4; cdr3_aa: ASSAGRLNEKLF
v_call: TRBV10-2; j_call: TRBJ2-3; cdr3_aa: ASRGAGGRTDTQY
v_call: TRBV7-2; j_call: TRBJ1-1; cdr3_aa: ASSPQRMRPEAF
v_call: TRBV10-3; j_call: TRBJ2-3; cdr3_aa: ASRFSGGAPTDTQY
v_call: TRBV27; j_call: TRBJ1-6; cdr3_aa: ASSGRGQMGSPLH
v_call: TRBV6-6; j_call: TRBJ1-3; cdr3_aa: ASSYRGRNSGNTIY
v_call: TRBV20-1; j_call: TRBJ1-2; cdr3_aa: SVTYGYT
v_call: TRBV20-1; j_call: TRBJ1-4; cdr3_aa: SARDEGARGEKLF
v_call: TRBV11-2; j_call: TRBJ2-1; cdr3_aa: AGSLFIRTQSYNEQF
v_call: TRBV20-1; j_call: TRBJ2-5; cdr3_aa: SASQGQETQY
v_call: TRBV7-2; j_call: TRBJ2-7; cdr3_aa: ASSFLPGQTYPAGEQY
v_call: TRBV20-1; j_call: TRBJ2-7; cdr3_aa: RTRGSSYEQY
v_call: TRBV5-1; j_call: TRBJ2-2; cdr3_aa: ASSSGDRRNTGELF
v_call: TRBV12-3/TRBV12-4; j_call: .; cdr3_aa: ASSLNGGKSYNEQY
v_call: TRBV29-1; j_call: TRBJ2-3; cdr3_aa: SVEGLSFTDTQY
v_call: TRBV2; j_call: TRBJ1-4; cdr3_aa: AALPGPGEKLF